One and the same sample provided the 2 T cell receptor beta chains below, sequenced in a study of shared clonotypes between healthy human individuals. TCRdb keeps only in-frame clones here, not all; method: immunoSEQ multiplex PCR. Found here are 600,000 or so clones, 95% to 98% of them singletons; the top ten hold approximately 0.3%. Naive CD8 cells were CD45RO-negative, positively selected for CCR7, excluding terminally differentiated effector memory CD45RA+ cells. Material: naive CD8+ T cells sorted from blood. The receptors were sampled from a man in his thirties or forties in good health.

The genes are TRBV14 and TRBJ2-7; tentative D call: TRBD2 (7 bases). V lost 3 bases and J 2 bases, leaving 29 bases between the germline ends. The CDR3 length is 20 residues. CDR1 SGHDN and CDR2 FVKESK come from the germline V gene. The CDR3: CASSHKGQIGLSGNPYEQYF. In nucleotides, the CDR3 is TGTGCCAGCAGCCACAAAGGACAGATTGGGTTAAGCGGGAACCCCTACGAGCAGTACTTC.

CDR3 sequence reads: CASSLAWGGRAPETQYF. CDR3 sequence (DNA): TGCGCCAGCAGCTTGGCGTGGGGCGGGAGGGCTCCTGAGACCCAGTACTTC. This sequence joins TRBV5-1 and TRBJ2-5; 9 nucleotides agree with TRBD2. The CDR3 length is 17 residues. V lost 0 bases, J lost 5 bases, and 11 bases stayed unmatched. Germline CDR1 and CDR2: SGHRS and YFSETQ.